What follows are 4 T cell receptor beta chains derived from one specimen sequenced in a study of T cells in Graves' hyperthyroidism and ophthalmopathy. From RNA transcripts, TCR beta CDR3 regions were amplified. The TCR CDR3 was amplified in a first-round RT-PCR using the HTBI primer set. In TCRdb, the multiplex PCR reads were re-called with MiXCR into one record per CDR3 protein. The profile shows roughly 630,000 distinct CDR3 sequences, 15% to 19% of them singletons. The sequenced sample consisted of blood. Receptors originate from a woman in her twenties or thirties with Graves' hyperthyroidism.

This clonotype was counted many times. V gene TRBV5-1 combines with J gene TRBJ2-5; D not resolved. Germline V lookup: CDR1 SGHRS, CDR2 YFSETQ. The V end was cut by 4 bases, the J end by 1 base, with 14 bases between. This CDR3 is built from 15 residues. As DNA, the CDR3 is TGCGCCAGCAGCGGCACTATGGCTAGCCAAGAGACCCAGTACTTC. Its protein is CASSGTMASQETQYF. The full variable domain, completed using reference TRBV5-1 and TRBJ2-5, is KAGVTQTPRYLIKTRGQQVTLSCSPISGHRSVSWYQQTPGQGLQFLFEYFSETQRNKGNFPGRFSGRQFSNSRSEMNVSTLELGDSALYLCASSGTMASQETQYFGPGTRLLVL.

DNA of the CDR3: TGTGCCAGCAGCTTAACCCCAGTCGCAGATACGCAGTATTTT. Its translation: CASSLTPVADTQYF. This chain joins TRBV7-3 and TRBJ2-3; D gene ambiguous. Trimming stripped 0 bases from V and 4 bases from J, with 8 bases between. The germline V gene has CDR1 SGHTA and CDR2 FQGTGA. The CDR3 runs 14 residues.

V gene TRBV5-4 combines with J gene TRBJ2-3; 11 bases align to TRBD1. This CDR3 is built from 15 residues. After removal of 5 bases from V and 4 bases from J, the junction contained 6 bases not matched to a gene. Per the germline V gene, CDR1 is SGHNT and CDR2 is YYREEE (reference sequence). The CDR3 protein is CASSSRTGGPDTQYF. The CDR3 nucleotides read TGTGCCAGCAGTTCCCGGACAGGGGGCCCAGATACGCAGTATTTT.

The chain combines TRBV7-9 with TRBJ1-2, with 8 bases matching TRBD1. This CDR3 region has 16 residues. The germline V gene has CDR1 SEHNR and CDR2 FQNEAQ (reference sequence). J was trimmed by 1 base and V by 5 bases; bases with no gene match: 9. CDR3 in DNA: TGTGCCAGCAGCACCGGACAGGGAGGGAGTAACTATGGCTACACCTTC. It yields the protein CASSTGQGGSNYGYTF.